This is a list of T cell receptor beta chains from one sample in a study of TIL therapy for anti-PD-1-resistant metastatic lung cancer. Sequenced by immunoSEQ multiplex PCR; TCRdb stores in-frame clones only, minus some. The data hold about 6,300 clones, with around three fifths observed a single time. The specimen was tumor tissue, collected at baseline. The source of these receptors is a person aged 25 to 79 with non-small cell lung cancer. CDR3s include the opening cysteine and the closing phenylalanine or tryptophan. The D gene is left open where the match is weak. Clone size is given for some rows only: seen once, a few or many times, or a class if the clone is expanded.

J,V,D,size,DNA,CDR3
TRBJ1-1,TRBV5-1,NA,NA,TGCGCCAGCAGCAATAGACGTAATGAAGCTTTCTTT,CASSNRRNEAFF
TRBJ1-5,TRBV19,NA,few,TGTGCCAGTACAATGGGGAGTAGCAATCAGCCCCAGCATTTT,CASTMGSSNQPQHF
TRBJ2-5,TRBV5-4,NA,few,TGTGCCAGCACTAACTGGACCACGATGGCCCAGTACTTC,CASTNWTTMAQYF
TRBJ2-1,TRBV29-1,TRBD1,NA,TGCAGCGTTGAAGAGCGACAGGGACGCAATGAGCAGTTCTTC,CSVEERQGRNEQFF
TRBJ2-7,TRBV6-2/TRBV6-3,NA,NA,TGTGCCAGCAGTTTTTCATATGGGCAGCACTACGAGCAGTACTTC,CASSFSYGQHYEQYF
TRBJ2-1,TRBV2,NA,NA,TGTGCCAGCAGTGAAAGGGTAGGCAGACGCAATGAGCAGTTCTTC,CASSERVGRRNEQFF
TRBJ2-7,TRBV6-6,NA,few,TGTGCCAGCAGCCCCACAGGGTACGAGCAGTACTTC,CASSPTGYEQYF
TRBJ1-3,TRBV6-5,NA,NA,TGTGCCAGCAGCGACAGCTTCTCTGGAAACACCATATATTTT,CASSDSFSGNTIYF
TRBJ2-5,TRBV30,NA,NA,TGTGCCTGGAGGAGCAAAGAGACCCAGTACTTC,CAWRSKETQYF
TRBJ2-1,TRBV5-6,TRBD2,NA,TGTGCCAGCAGCTGGGGGGGTGGACTAGCGAGGAACAATGAGCAGTTCTTC,CASSWGGGLARNNEQFF
TRBJ1-1,TRBV3-1/TRBV3-2,NA,NA,TGTGCCAGCAGCCAAGAGCCGGGTGGGGGTGCTGAAGCTTTCTTT,CASSQEPGGGAEAFF
TRBJ2-1,TRBV10-3,TRBD2,NA,TGTGCCATCAGTGAGTCGAAATCCAGCGGGGGGGCTAAGGATGAGCAGTTCTTC,CAISESKSSGGAKDEQFF
TRBJ1-2,TRBV3-1/TRBV3-2,NA,NA,TGTGCCAGCAGCCCAAACCGCGGACAGTTCTACACCTTC,CASSPNRGQFYTF
TRBJ1-2,TRBV7-2,NA,NA,TGTGCCAGCAGAACAGGGAACTATGGCTACACCTTC,CASRTGNYGYTF
TRBJ1-5,TRBV18,TRBD1,NA,TGTGCCAGCTCACCGGGACAGGGCAATCAGCCCCAGCATTTT,CASSPGQGNQPQHF
TRBJ1-5,TRBV30,NA,NA,TGTGCCTGGAGCGAGGATCGCAATCAGCCCCAGCATTTT,CAWSEDRNQPQHF
TRBJ1-5,TRBV7-8,NA,NA,TGTGCCAGCAGTTCCCAGGGAAATCAGCCCCAGCATTTT,CASSSQGNQPQHF
TRBJ2-6,TRBV21-1,NA,NA,TGTGCCAGCAGCTCCCCCGGGACAGGGGGCACTGGGGCCAACGTCCTGACTTTC,CASSSPGTGGTGANVLTF
TRBJ2-3,TRBV6-4,TRBD2,NA,TGTGCCAGCAGTGACTCTCTGACTAGCGGGGGGGTTGATACGCAGTATTTT,CASSDSLTSGGVDTQYF
TRBJ2-5,TRBV27,NA,NA,TGTGCCAGCAGTTTAAGTCGGAGAGAAGAGACCCAGTACTTC,CASSLSRREETQYF